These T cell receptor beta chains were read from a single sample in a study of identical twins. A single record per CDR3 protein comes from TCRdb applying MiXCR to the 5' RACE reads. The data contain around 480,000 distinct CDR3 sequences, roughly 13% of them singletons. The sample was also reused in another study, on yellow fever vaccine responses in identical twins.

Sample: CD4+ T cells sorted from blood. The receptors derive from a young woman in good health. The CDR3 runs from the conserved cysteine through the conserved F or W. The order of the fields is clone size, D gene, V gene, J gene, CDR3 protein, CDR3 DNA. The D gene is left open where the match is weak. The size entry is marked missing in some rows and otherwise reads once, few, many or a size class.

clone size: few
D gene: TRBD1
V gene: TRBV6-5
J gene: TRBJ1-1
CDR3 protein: CASSYSHRGGAEAFF
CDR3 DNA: TGTGCCAGCAGTTACTCGCACAGGGGAGGGGCTGAAGCTTTCTTT

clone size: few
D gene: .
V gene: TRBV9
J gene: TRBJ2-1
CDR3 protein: CASRDMGEDEQFF
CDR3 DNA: TGTGCCAGCAGGGATATGGGAGAGGATGAGCAGTTCTTC

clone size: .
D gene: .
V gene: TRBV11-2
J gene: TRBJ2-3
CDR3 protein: CASSLDPAPPSTDTQYF
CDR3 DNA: TGTGCCAGCAGCTTAGATCCGGCGCCTCCTAGCACAGATACGCAGTATTTT

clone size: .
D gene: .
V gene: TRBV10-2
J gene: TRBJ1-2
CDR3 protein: CASSEGGNWGANYGYTF
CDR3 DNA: TGCGCCAGCAGTGAAGGGGGAAACTGGGGAGCGAACTATGGCTACACCTTC

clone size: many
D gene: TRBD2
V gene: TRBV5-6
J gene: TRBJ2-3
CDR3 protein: CASSYGLAGGDTQYF
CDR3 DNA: TGTGCCAGCAGCTACGGACTAGCGGGGGGAGATACGCAGTATTTT

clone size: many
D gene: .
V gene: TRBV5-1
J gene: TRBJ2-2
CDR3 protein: CASSAQGNTGELFF
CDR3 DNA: TGCGCCAGCAGCGCCCAGGGGAACACCGGGGAGCTGTTTTTT

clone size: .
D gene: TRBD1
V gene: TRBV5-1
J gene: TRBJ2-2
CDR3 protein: CASRFSRQGANGELFF
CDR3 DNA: TGCGCCAGCAGGTTCTCGAGACAGGGGGCGAACGGGGAGCTGTTTTTT

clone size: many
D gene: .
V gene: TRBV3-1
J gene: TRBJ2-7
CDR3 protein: CASSRRVLLAGNEQYF
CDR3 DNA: TGTGCCAGCAGCCGTAGGGTCTTACTGGCGGGGAACGAGCAGTACTTC

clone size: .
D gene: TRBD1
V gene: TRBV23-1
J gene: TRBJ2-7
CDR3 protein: CASSQLFRDRAYEQYF
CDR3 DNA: TGCGCCAGCAGTCAGCTGTTCCGGGACAGGGCCTACGAGCAGTACTTC

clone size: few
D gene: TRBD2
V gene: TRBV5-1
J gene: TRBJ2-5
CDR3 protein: CASRREVVGETQYF
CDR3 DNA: TGCGCCAGCAGGCGGGAGGTCGTGGGAGAGACCCAGTACTTC

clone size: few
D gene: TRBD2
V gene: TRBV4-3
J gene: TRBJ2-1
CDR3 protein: CASSQDGGGSYNEQFF
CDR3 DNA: TGCGCCAGCAGCCAGGACGGGGGGGGCTCCTACAATGAGCAGTTCTTC

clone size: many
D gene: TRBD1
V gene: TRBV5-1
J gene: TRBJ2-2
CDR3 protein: CASSLDRAGGELFF
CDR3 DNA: TGCGCCAGCAGCCTTGACAGGGCTGGCGGGGAGCTGTTTTTT

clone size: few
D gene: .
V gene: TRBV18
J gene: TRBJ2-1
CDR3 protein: CASSEGLASPEQFF
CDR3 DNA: TGTGCCAGCTCCGAGGGGCTAGCCAGTCCTGAGCAGTTCTTC

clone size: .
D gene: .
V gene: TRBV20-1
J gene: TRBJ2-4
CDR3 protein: CSASDRTKNIQYF
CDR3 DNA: TGCAGTGCTAGTGACAGGACCAAAAACATTCAGTACTTC

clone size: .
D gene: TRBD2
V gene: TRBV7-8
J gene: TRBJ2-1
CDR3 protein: CASSLVGLAGYNEQFF
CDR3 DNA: TGTGCCAGCAGCTTAGTCGGCCTAGCGGGTTACAATGAGCAGTTCTTC

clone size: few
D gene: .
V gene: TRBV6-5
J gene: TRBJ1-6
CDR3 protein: CASSYRARDSPLHF
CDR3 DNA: TGTGCCAGCAGTTACAGGGCCAGGGATTCACCCCTCCACTTT

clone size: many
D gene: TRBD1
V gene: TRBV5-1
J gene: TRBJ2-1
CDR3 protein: CASSKTGGARNEQFF
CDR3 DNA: TGCGCCAGCAGTAAGACAGGGGGCGCTAGGAATGAGCAGTTCTTC

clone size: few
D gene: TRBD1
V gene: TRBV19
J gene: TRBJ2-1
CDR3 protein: CASRLQGQQFF
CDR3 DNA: TGTGCCAGTAGACTACAGGGGCAGCAGTTCTTC

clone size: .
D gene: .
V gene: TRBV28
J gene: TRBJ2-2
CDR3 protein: CASSLEDLLGKTGELFF
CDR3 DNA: TGTGCCAGCTCACTGGAGGACCTATTAGGAAAGACCGGGGAGCTGTTTTTT

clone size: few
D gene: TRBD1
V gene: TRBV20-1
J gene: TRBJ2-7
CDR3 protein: CSASLQGRVSYEQYF
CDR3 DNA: TGCAGTGCTAGCTTACAGGGGCGGGTTTCCTACGAGCAGTACTTC

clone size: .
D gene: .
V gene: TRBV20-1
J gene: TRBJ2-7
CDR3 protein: CSARVILGTYEQYF
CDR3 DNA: TGCAGTGCTAGAGTCATTTTAGGGACCTACGAGCAGTACTTC

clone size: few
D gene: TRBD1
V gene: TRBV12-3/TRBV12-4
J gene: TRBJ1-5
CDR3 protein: CASRSHGQVNQPQHF
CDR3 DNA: TGTGCCAGCAGATCACACGGACAGGTTAATCAGCCCCAGCATTTT

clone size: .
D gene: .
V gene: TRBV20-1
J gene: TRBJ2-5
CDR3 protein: CSALDGQLAQYF
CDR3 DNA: TGCAGTGCTCTGGATGGACAGCTGGCCCAGTACTTC

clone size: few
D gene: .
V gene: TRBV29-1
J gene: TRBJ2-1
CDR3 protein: CSVGGERRRSYNEQFF
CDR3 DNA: TGCAGCGTTGGGGGCGAGCGGAGGCGCTCCTACAATGAGCAGTTCTTC

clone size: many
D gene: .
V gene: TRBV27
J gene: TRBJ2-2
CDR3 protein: CASRFEGFTGELFF
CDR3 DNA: TGTGCCAGCCGGTTTGAGGGCTTCACCGGGGAGCTGTTTTTT

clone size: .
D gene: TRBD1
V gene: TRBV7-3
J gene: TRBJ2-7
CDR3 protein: CASSPIGTGGEQYF
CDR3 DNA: TGTGCCAGCAGCCCGATTGGGACAGGGGGCGAGCAGTACTTC

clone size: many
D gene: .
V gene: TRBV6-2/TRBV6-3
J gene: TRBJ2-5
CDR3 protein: CASSNGVGQFPTGETQYF
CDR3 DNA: TGTGCCAGCAGTAACGGCGTCGGACAGTTTCCTACCGGAGAGACCCAGTACTTC

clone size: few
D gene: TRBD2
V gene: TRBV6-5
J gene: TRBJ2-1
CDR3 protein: CASSYGDYRSGNEQFF
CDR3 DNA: TGTGCCAGCAGTTACGGGGACTACCGATCGGGGAATGAGCAGTTCTTC

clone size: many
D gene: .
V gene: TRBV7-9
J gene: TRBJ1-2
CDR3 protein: CASSLEGIYGYTF
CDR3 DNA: TGTGCCAGCAGCTTAGAAGGGATCTATGGCTACACCTTC

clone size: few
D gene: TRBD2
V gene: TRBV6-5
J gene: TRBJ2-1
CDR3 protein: CASSARVAGRYNEQFF
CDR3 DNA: TGTGCCAGCAGTGCACGGGTAGCGGGGCGTTACAATGAGCAGTTCTTC

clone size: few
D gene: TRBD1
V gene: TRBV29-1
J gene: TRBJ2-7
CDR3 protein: CSVASDRDPPYEQYF
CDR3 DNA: TGCAGCGTTGCCTCCGACAGGGACCCTCCCTACGAGCAGTACTTC

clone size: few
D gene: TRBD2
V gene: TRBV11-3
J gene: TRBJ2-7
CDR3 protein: CASSYSLAGKLHEQYF
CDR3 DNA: TGTGCCAGCAGTTACTCACTAGCGGGAAAGCTCCACGAGCAGTACTTC

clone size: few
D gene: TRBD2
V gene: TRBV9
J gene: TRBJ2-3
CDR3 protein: CASSGGTSGGPTTDTQYF
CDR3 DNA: TGTGCCAGCAGCGGCGGGACTAGCGGGGGGCCTACCACAGATACGCAGTATTTT